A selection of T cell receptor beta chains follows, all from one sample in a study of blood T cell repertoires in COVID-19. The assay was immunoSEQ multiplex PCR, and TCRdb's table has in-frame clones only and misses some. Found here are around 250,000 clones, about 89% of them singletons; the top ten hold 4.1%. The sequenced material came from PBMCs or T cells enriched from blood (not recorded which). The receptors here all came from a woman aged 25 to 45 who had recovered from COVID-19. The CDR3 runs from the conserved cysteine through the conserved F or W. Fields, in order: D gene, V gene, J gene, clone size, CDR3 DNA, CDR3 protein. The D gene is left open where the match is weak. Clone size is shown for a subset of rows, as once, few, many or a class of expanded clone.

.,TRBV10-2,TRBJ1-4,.,TGCGCCAGCAGCTTGGGAACAGAAAGAGGGGAAAAACTGTTTTTT,CASSLGTERGEKLFF
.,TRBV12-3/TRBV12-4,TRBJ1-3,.,TGTGCCAGCAACAAGGGAGGCGGAAACACCATATATTTT,CASNKGGGNTIYF
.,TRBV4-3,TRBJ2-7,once,TGCGCCAGCAGCCACCCGGGCCAGGGAATCTACGAGCAGTACTTC,CASSHPGQGIYEQYF
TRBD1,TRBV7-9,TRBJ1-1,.,TGTGCCAGCAGCCCGGAACAGGGGGGCACTGAAGCTTTCTTT,CASSPEQGGTEAFF
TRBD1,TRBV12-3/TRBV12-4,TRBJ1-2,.,TGTGCCAGCAGGATTGGGACAGGGGGCAGTGAAACCTTC,CASRIGTGGSETF
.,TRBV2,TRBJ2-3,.,TGTGCCGGCCACAAGAACTACGGTGGAGATACGCAGTATTTT,CAGHKNYGGDTQYF
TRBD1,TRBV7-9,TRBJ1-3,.,TGTGCCAGCAGCGGACTGGGACAGGCGTCCTCTGGAAACACCATATATTTT,CASSGLGQASSGNTIYF
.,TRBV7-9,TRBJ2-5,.,TGTGCCAGCAGCTTAGAGTCCCCGGGGGAGACCCAGTACTTC,CASSLESPGETQYF
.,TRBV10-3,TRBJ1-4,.,TGTGCCATCAGTGACCAGGGGCGACCATCATTTTTT,CAISDQGRPSFF
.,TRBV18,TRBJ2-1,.,TGTGCCAGCTCACCATCCGGGATCGATGAGCAGTTCTTC,CASSPSGIDEQFF
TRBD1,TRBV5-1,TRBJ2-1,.,TGCGCCAGCAGCCTACGCCGGGACAGGGTCTACAATGAGCAGTTCTTC,CASSLRRDRVYNEQFF
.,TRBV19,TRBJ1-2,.,TGTGCCAGTAGTACCCCTCCAGCTAACTATGGCTACACCTTC,CASSTPPANYGYTF
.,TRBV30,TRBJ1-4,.,TGTGCCTGGAGTGTACCCGGAGTCCCTAGGCATTTTTTT,CAWSVPGVPRHFF
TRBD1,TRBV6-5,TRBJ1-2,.,TGTGCCAGCACCCGGGACAGGAAAAAACTCTATGGCTACACCTTC,CASTRDRKKLYGYTF
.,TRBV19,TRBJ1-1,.,TGTGCCTGCGGGGTGGAACAATTTGAAGCTTTCTTT,CACGVEQFEAFF
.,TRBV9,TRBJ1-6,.,TGTGCCAGCAGCGACAGGGAGGGTAATTCACCCCTCCACTTT,CASSDREGNSPLHF
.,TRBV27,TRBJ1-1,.,TGTGCCAGCAGTTTGGATAGGGGTAGGACTGAAGCTTTCTTT,CASSLDRGRTEAFF
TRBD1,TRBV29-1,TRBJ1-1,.,TGCAGCGCACAGGGGGCGGGGACTGAAGCTTTCTTT,CSAQGAGTEAFF
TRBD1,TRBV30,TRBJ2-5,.,TGTGCCTGGAGTTCAGGGGGTAGGGAGACCCAGTACTTC,CAWSSGGRETQYF
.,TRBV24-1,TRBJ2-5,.,TGTGCCACCAGTGATTTACAGGGTAGTCAAGAGACCCAGTACTTC,CATSDLQGSQETQYF
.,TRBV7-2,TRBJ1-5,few,TGTGCCAGCAGCTTACGGGGGGAGGGTCAGCCCCAGCATTTT,CASSLRGEGQPQHF
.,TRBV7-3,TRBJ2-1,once,TGTGCCAGCAGCTCGCCGGGACTCAGTATATTCTTC,CASSSPGLSIFF
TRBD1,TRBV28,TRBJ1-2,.,TGTGCCAGCAACGGACAGGGCGAAACCAGTAACTATGGCTACACCTTC,CASNGQGETSNYGYTF
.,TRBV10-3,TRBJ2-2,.,TGTGCCATCGGTATAGACAGGACGAACACCGGGGAGCTGTTTTTT,CAIGIDRTNTGELFF
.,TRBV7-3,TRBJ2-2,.,TGTGCCAGCAGCCAGGACAGCTATACCGGCGGGGAGCTGTTTTTT,CASSQDSYTGGELFF
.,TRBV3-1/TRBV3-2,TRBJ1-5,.,TGTGCCAGCAGCCTGGACAAGAATCAGCCCCAGCATTTT,CASSLDKNQPQHF
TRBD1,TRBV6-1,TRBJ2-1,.,TGTGCCAGCAGTGAAGCAGGGGGACAGGGGAGCGATGAGCAGTTCTTC,CASSEAGGQGSDEQFF
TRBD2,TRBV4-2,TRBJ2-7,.,TGTGCCAGCAGCCAAATAGCGGGAGGGACCGGTCCTTACGAGCAGTACTTC,CASSQIAGGTGPYEQYF
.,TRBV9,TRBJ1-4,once,TGTGCCAGCAGCGTAGCCCCCTCAACTAATGAAAAACTGTTTTTT,CASSVAPSTNEKLFF
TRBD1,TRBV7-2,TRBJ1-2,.,TGTGCCAGCAGCTTCCCCCCGGGACAGGGGGCGTCCACCTTC,CASSFPPGQGASTF
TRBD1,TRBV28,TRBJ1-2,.,TGTGCCAGCAGTGTCGGGACAGCTAATGGCTACACCTTC,CASSVGTANGYTF
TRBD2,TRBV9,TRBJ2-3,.,TGTGCCAGCAGCGTAGGTCTAGCGGGAGCCGGGCTCACAGATACGCAGTATTTT,CASSVGLAGAGLTDTQYF